These T cell receptor beta chains were read from a single sample in a study of T cell repertoires in cytomegalovirus infection. TCRdb re-derived calls from the reads in MiXCR, one entry per CDR3 protein. The table records about 190,000 distinct CDR3 sequences, roughly 9.8% of them present only once. Sequencing used PBMCs. The receptors were sampled from a human donor in good health (CMV status not recorded). Some clones in this sample may be carry-over from other donors' samples. The CDR3 runs from the conserved cysteine through the conserved F or W. D genes are given only for firm matches. Size values are once, few and many counts, or a class for expanded clones, and some rows have none.

j_gene | abundance | d_gene | v_gene | CDR3aa | CDR3nt
TRBJ2-7 | NA | NA | TRBV20-1 | CSASQPREFYEQYF | TGCAGTGCTAGTCAGCCGAGGGAGTTCTACGAGCAGTACTTC
TRBJ1-5 | NA | NA | TRBV6-2/TRBV6-3 | CASIRPRIRNQPQHF | TGTGCCAGCATCCGGCCACGGATACGCAATCAGCCCCAGCATTTT
TRBJ2-3 | few | TRBD2 | TRBV15 | CATSRAKAGGLTDTQYF | TGTGCCACCAGCAGAGCCAAAGCGGGGGGGCTAACAGATACGCAGTATTTT
TRBJ2-5 | many | NA | TRBV6-6 | CASSLVGGETQYF | TGTGCCAGCAGTCTGGTGGGCGGGGAGACCCAGTACTTC
TRBJ2-2 | few | TRBD2 | TRBV4-2 | CASSQDRNSGRAGELFF | TGTGCCAGCAGCCAAGATCGGAATAGCGGGAGGGCCGGGGAGCTGTTTTTT
TRBJ2-1 | few | NA | TRBV29-1 | CSAQGFSRVLEQFF | TGCAGCGCCCAAGGGTTTTCAAGGGTTCTTGAGCAGTTCTTC
TRBJ2-6 | many | NA | TRBV11-2 | CASSLEGLWANVLTF | TGTGCCAGCAGCTTAGAGGGGCTTTGGGCCAACGTCCTGACTTTC
TRBJ2-3 | many | TRBD1 | TRBV7-2 | CASSLGQGATDTQYF | TGTGCCAGCAGCTTAGGACAGGGGGCTACAGATACGCAGTATTTT
TRBJ1-2 | many | NA | TRBV7-9 | CASSPPEGGFNSDGYTF | TGTGCCAGCAGCCCGCCGGAGGGAGGGTTCAATAGCGATGGCTACACCTTC
TRBJ2-4 | many | NA | TRBV5-6 | CASSGPGAKNIQYF | TGTGCCAGCAGCGGACCCGGAGCCAAAAACATTCAGTACTTC
TRBJ1-2 | many | NA | TRBV7-2 | CASSFVGELGSGYTF | TGTGCCAGCAGCTTTGTTGGGGAACTTGGTAGCGGCTACACCTTC
TRBJ2-1 | many | NA | TRBV28 | CASSLKVYNEQFF | TGTGCCAGCAGTTTGAAGGTCTACAATGAGCAGTTCTTC
TRBJ2-3 | few | TRBD2 | TRBV29-1 | CSAYSGSGSDTQYF | TGCAGCGCGTATAGCGGGAGTGGTTCAGATACGCAGTATTTT
TRBJ2-5 | medium-sized | NA | TRBV7-8 | CASSLGVMMGETQYF | TGTGCCAGCAGCTTAGGGGTAATGATGGGAGAGACCCAGTACTTC
TRBJ2-3 | many | NA | TRBV7-2 | CASSWGGRTDTQYF | TGTGCCAGCAGCTGGGGGGGCCGCACAGATACGCAGTATTTT
TRBJ1-1 | NA | NA | TRBV30 | CALLQGGAEAFF | TGTGCCTTGCTCCAGGGAGGCGCTGAAGCTTTCTTT
TRBJ1-6 | many | NA | TRBV27 | CASSPMVASYNSPLHF | TGTGCCAGCAGTCCCATGGTGGCGTCCTATAATTCACCCCTCCACTTT
TRBJ2-3 | many | NA | TRBV7-2 | CASREIADTQYF | TGTGCCAGCAGGGAAATAGCAGATACGCAGTATTTT
TRBJ2-5 | many | NA | TRBV5-4 | CASSLIGVGETQYF | TGTGCCAGCAGCTTGATCGGGGTAGGGGAGACCCAGTACTTC
TRBJ2-1 | few | NA | TRBV11-3 | CASSLDSGEHEQFF | TGTGCCAGCAGCTTAGATAGTGGGGAGCATGAGCAGTTCTTC
TRBJ1-5 | NA | NA | TRBV15 | CATSRREGSQHF | TGTGCCACCTCGAGGAGAGAAGGTAGCCAGCATTTT
TRBJ2-5 | many | TRBD2 | TRBV20-1 | CSARDKLAGLQETQYF | TGCAGTGCTAGAGATAAGCTAGCGGGCCTTCAAGAGACCCAGTACTTC
TRBJ2-2 | few | TRBD2 | TRBV12-3/TRBV12-4 | CASRPEWVAGPPNTGELFF | TGTGCCAGCCGACCTGAATGGGTAGCGGGACCCCCGAACACCGGGGAGCTGTTTTTT
TRBJ2-5 | many | NA | TRBV20-1 | CSANKAGDQETQYF | TGCAGTGCCAATAAAGCAGGGGATCAAGAGACCCAGTACTTC
TRBJ2-5 | few | NA | TRBV7-2 | CASSRYGSSETQYF | TGTGCCAGCAGCCGTTACGGGAGTAGTGAGACCCAGTACTTC
TRBJ1-5 | few | TRBD1 | TRBV6-6 | CASRVGQGHNQPQHF | TGTGCCAGCAGGGTCGGACAGGGACACAATCAGCCCCAGCATTTT
TRBJ2-3 | many | TRBD2 | TRBV28 | CASSFSGGAIDTQYF | TGTGCCAGCAGTTTTAGCGGGGGGGCAATAGATACGCAGTATTTT
TRBJ2-7 | many | NA | TRBV11-2 | CASSLTNTVNEQYF | TGTGCCAGCAGCTTAACTAACACGGTCAACGAGCAGTACTTC
TRBJ2-6 | few | NA | TRBV24-1 | CATSEGGSGANVLTF | TGTGCCACCAGTGAGGGTGGCTCTGGGGCCAACGTCCTGACTTTC
TRBJ1-5 | many | TRBD1 | TRBV19 | CASSADRAISNQPQHF | TGTGCCAGTAGTGCCGACAGGGCGATTTCAAATCAGCCCCAGCATTTT
TRBJ1-2 | many | TRBD1 | TRBV7-2 | CASSLNLMSGTGGGYGYTF | TGTGCCAGCAGCTTAAATCTGATGTCCGGGACAGGGGGAGGCTATGGCTACACCTTC
TRBJ1-1 | many | NA | TRBV7-2 | CASTPPGVSNTEAFF | TGTGCCAGCACCCCCCCTGGTGTTTCGAACACTGAAGCTTTCTTT
TRBJ1-1 | NA | NA | TRBV28 | CASSLNPTAPNTEAFF | TGTGCCAGCAGTTTAAATCCGACAGCCCCTAACACTGAAGCTTTCTTT
TRBJ1-5 | few | TRBD1 | TRBV12-3/TRBV12-4 | CASKEGQGYQPQHF | TGTGCCAGCAAGGAGGGACAGGGATATCAGCCCCAGCATTTT
TRBJ1-3 | many | TRBD1 | TRBV7-2 | CASSSGGSGNTIYF | TGTGCCAGCAGCTCAGGGGGCTCTGGAAACACCATATATTTT
TRBJ1-5 | NA | TRBD1 | TRBV28 | CASNTGTGGNQPQHF | TGTGCCAGCAACACCGGGACAGGGGGCAATCAGCCCCAGCATTTT
TRBJ1-1 | few | NA | TRBV5-4 | CASSGTDGRNTEAFF | TGTGCCAGCAGCGGAACCGACGGGAGGAACACTGAAGCTTTCTTT
TRBJ1-1 | many | NA | TRBV7-9 | CASSLSAGSTEAFF | TGTGCCAGCAGCTTGAGCGCAGGTAGCACTGAAGCTTTCTTT
TRBJ1-6 | many | NA | TRBV14 | CASSPTTASPLHF | TGTGCCAGCAGCCCTACGACAGCCTCACCCCTCCACTTT
TRBJ2-5 | many | TRBD1 | TRBV12-3/TRBV12-4 | CASKLTGWETQYF | TGTGCCAGCAAACTGACAGGGTGGGAGACCCAGTACTTC
TRBJ1-1 | many | NA | TRBV7-8 | CASSLEVAGAQAFF | TGTGCCAGCAGCTTAGAGGTAGCCGGGGCCCAAGCTTTCTTT
TRBJ2-7 | many | NA | TRBV7-2 | CASSFVQGTYEQYF | TGTGCCAGCAGCTTCGTGCAGGGAACCTACGAGCAGTACTTC
TRBJ2-5 | few | NA | TRBV20-1 | CSARRQDQETQYF | TGCAGTGCTAGAAGACAGGATCAAGAGACCCAGTACTTC
TRBJ2-1 | many | NA | TRBV7-8 | CASSLVVGSSYNEQFF | TGTGCCAGCAGCTTAGTTGTGGGGAGCTCCTACAATGAGCAGTTCTTC
TRBJ2-1 | NA | TRBD2 | TRBV12-3/TRBV12-4 | CASSLSGGRHNEQFF | TGTGCCAGCAGTTTGAGCGGGGGTAGACACAATGAGCAGTTCTTC
TRBJ1-6 | many | NA | TRBV12-3/TRBV12-4 | CASSPAGNSPLHF | TGTGCCAGCAGTCCCGCGGGGAATTCACCCCTCCACTTT
TRBJ2-7 | few | TRBD2 | TRBV2 | CASSESGITVEQYF | TGTGCCAGCAGTGAAAGCGGGATTACCGTGGAGCAGTACTTC
TRBJ2-1 | NA | TRBD1 | TRBV15 | CATSRDGTGGTYNEQFF | TGTGCCACCAGCAGAGATGGGACAGGGGGCACCTACAATGAGCAGTTCTTC
TRBJ2-3 | NA | TRBD1 | TRBV28 | CASSLSPTGGQTDTQYF | TGTGCCAGCAGTCTATCCCCGACAGGGGGCCAGACGGATACGCAGTATTTT
TRBJ1-4 | many | NA | TRBV6-2/TRBV6-3 | CASSRDRATNEKLFF | TGTGCCAGCAGTAGAGACAGAGCAACTAATGAAAAACTGTTTTTT
TRBJ2-3 | many | TRBD2 | TRBV11-2 | CASADGRGFSTDTQYF | TGTGCCAGCGCTGACGGGCGGGGGTTTAGCACAGATACGCAGTATTTT
TRBJ2-7 | NA | NA | TRBV6-2/TRBV6-3 | CASSFFYEQYF | TGTGCCAGCAGTTTTTTCTACGAGCAGTACTTC
TRBJ1-2 | few | NA | TRBV29-1 | CSVDNWDTNYGYTF | TGCAGCGTCGATAATTGGGACACTAACTATGGCTACACCTTC
TRBJ2-1 | many | TRBD1 | TRBV6-2/TRBV6-3 | CASSSGQGEYNEQFF | TGTGCCAGCAGTTCCGGACAGGGGGAATACAATGAGCAGTTCTTC
TRBJ2-5 | few | TRBD2 | TRBV5-1 | CASSPGRETQYF | TGCGCCAGCAGCCCCGGGAGGGAGACCCAGTACTTC
TRBJ1-5 | many | NA | TRBV28 | CASSPRILLSQPQHF | TGTGCCAGCAGTCCCCGGATCCTCCTCAGTCAGCCCCAGCATTTT
TRBJ1-1 | few | TRBD1 | TRBV10-3 | CAIQGANTEAFF | TGTGCCATACAGGGGGCAAACACTGAAGCTTTCTTT
TRBJ2-1 | few | NA | TRBV20-1 | CSARDWASEQFF | TGCAGTGCTAGAGATTGGGCATCTGAGCAGTTCTTC
TRBJ2-6 | many | NA | TRBV6-2/TRBV6-3 | CASRSAGTGANVLTF | TGTGCCAGCAGGAGCGCCGGGACAGGGGCCAACGTCCTGACTTTC